This TCR beta chain was obtained from a study of patients and donors after allogeneic stem cell transplantation. CDR3 length: 13 residues. CDR1 LGHDT and CDR2 YNNKEL come from the germline V gene (reference sequence). The V gene end was trimmed by 4 bases and the J gene end by 6 bases; junction bases not matched to a gene: 4. There are many counts of this clonotype. MiXCR, applied by TCRdb to the RT-PCR reads, yields one record per CDR3 protein. This table has hundreds of thousands of distinct CDR3 sequences, roughly 16% appearing once. The sequencing sample was made of blood, either unsorted or a sorted T cell fraction (not recorded which). This TCR came from a human donor who was either an allogeneic HSCT recipient or a stem cell or donor lymphocyte infusion donor (not recorded which). It is not recorded whose cells these are; they may come from a transplant donor. The V and J genes are TRBV3-1 and TRBJ2-7; TRBD1 matches 9 bases. CDR3 in DNA: TGTGCCAGCAGCCTGGGACAGGGCCTCGAGCAGTACTTC. It yields the protein CASSLGQGLEQYF.